This T cell receptor beta chain was profiled in a study of CD8+CD57+ T cells in acquired aplastic anemia. Background on the study: Sorted CD4+ plus CD8+ cells gave DNA averaging about 3.2 ug.

Points on this clonotype: Its antigen is still unknown.

General study results and limits: The number of CD8+ CDR3 sequences shared by patients and controls was 25 to 35.

V shed 2 bases and J shed 7 bases, with 12 bases lying between them. CDR3 length equals 14 residues. Germline V gene sequence: CDR1 SGHVS, CDR2 FQNEAQ. Genomic DNA, serving as template, underwent TCR beta VDJ and CDR3 profiling. TCRdb re-derived calls from the reads in MiXCR, one entry per CDR3 protein. Among 130,000 or so distinct CDR3 sequences listed, 40% to 45% were seen once. The chain has TRBV7-8 and TRBJ1-5; a weak D match, TRBD1 (5 bases). This clonotype was sampled from a human donor in good health, serving as a control. Material: sorted CD4+, CD8+, or CD8+CD57+ T cells (not recorded which) from PBMCs. The CDR3 reads CASSLQGGEQPQHF. CDR3 DNA sequence: TGTGCCAGCAGCTTACAGGGAGGGGAACAGCCCCAGCATTTT.